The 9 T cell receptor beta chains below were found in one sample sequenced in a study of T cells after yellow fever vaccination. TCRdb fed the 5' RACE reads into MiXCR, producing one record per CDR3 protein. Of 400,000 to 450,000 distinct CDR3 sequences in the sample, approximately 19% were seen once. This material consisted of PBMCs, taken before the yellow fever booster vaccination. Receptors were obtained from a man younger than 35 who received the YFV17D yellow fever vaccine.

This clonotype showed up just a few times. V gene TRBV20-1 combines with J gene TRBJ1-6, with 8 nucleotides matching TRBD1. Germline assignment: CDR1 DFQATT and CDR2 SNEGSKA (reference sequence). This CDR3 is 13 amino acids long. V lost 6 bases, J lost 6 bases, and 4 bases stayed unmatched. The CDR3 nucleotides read TGCAGTGCCCTGACAGGGGTTAATTCACCCCTCCACTTT. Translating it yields CSALTGVNSPLHF.

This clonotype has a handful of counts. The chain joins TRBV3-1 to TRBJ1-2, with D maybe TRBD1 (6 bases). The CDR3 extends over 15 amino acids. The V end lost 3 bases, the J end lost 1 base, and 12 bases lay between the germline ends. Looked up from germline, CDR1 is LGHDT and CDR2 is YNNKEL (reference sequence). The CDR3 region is CASSQPGTSNYGYTF. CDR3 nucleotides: TGTGCCAGCAGCCAGCCCGGGACAAGTAACTATGGCTACACCTTC.

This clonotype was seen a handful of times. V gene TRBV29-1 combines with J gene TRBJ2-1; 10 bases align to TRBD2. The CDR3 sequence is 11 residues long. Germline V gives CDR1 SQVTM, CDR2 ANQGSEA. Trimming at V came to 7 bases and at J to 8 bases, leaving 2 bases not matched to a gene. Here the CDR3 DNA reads TGCAGCGACGGACTAGCGGATGAGCAGTTCTTC. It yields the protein CSDGLADEQFF.

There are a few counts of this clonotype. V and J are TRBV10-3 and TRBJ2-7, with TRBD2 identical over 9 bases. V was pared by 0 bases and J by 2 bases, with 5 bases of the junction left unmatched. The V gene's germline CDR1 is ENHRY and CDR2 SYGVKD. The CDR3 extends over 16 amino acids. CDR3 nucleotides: TGTGCCATCAGTGAGTCCGGAGCGGGGGGACCCTACGAGCAGTACTTC. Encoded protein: CAISESGAGGPYEQYF.

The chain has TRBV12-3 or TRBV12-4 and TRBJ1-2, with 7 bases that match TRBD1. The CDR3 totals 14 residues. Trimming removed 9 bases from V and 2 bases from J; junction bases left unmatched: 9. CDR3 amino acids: CASTFRGGNYGYTF. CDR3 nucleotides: TGTGCCAGTACGTTCAGGGGGGGGAACTATGGCTACACCTTC.

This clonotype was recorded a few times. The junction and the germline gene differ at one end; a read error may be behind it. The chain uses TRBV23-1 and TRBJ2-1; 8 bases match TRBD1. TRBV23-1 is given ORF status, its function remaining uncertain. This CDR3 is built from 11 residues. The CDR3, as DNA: TGCGCCAGCAGTCTTCGACAGGGGAACCTCTTC. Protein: CASSLRQGNLF.

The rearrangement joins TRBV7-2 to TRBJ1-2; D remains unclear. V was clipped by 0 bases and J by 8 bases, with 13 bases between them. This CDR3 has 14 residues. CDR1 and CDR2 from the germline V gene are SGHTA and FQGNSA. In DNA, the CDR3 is TGTGCCAGCAGCTTAGCGCGGCAGACGAGGGGCTACACCTTC. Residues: CASSLARQTRGYTF. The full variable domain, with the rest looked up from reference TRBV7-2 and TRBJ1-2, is GAGVSQSPSNKVTEKGKDVELRCDPISGHTALYWYRQSLGQGLEFLIYFQGNSAPDKSGLPSDRFSAERTGGSVSTLTIQRTQQEDSAVYLCASSLARQTRGYTFGSGTRLTVV.

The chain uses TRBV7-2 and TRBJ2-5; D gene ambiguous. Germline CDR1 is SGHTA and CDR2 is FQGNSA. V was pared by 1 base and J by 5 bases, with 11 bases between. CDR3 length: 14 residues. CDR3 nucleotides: TGTGCCAGCAGCTTAGAACGGCAGAGGGAGACCCAGTACTTC. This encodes CASSLERQRETQYF.

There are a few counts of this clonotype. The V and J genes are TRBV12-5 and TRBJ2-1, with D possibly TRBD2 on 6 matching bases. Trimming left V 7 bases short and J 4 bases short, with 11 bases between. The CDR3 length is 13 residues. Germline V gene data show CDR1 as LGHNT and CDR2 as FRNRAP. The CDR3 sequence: CASARGDYNEQFF. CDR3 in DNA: TGTGCTAGTGCGCGCGGGGATTACAATGAGCAGTTCTTC.